This T cell receptor beta chain was sequenced in a study of patients and donors after allogeneic stem cell transplantation. A note on this clonotype: A read error may account for a junction end that differs from germline.

TCRdb fed the RT-PCR reads into MiXCR, producing one record per CDR3 protein. Of more than 850,000 distinct CDR3 sequences detected, 15% to 20% appear once; the ten largest clones hold 5.5% to 6.5%. The V gene's germline CDR1 is SNHLY and CDR2 FYNNEI. The CDR3 runs to 15 residues. The receptor was isolated from a human donor who was either an allogeneic HSCT recipient or a stem cell or donor lymphocyte infusion donor (not recorded which). It is not recorded whose cells these are; they may come from a transplant donor. The chain couples TRBV2 to TRBJ2-3; D gene ambiguous. The specimen was blood, either unsorted or a sorted T cell fraction (not recorded which). The DNA for the CDR3 is TGTGCCAGCAGCCAGGACCAACATAGCATAGATACGCAGTATTTT. Encoded protein: CASSQDQHSIDTQYF.